The 14 T cell receptor beta chains listed next were all sequenced from one sample in a study of identical twins (TCRdb year 2016). Library preparation used 5' RACE. TCRdb lists the instrument as Illumina HiSeq 2000. The raw public data were reprocessed by TCRdb itself: fastp quality trimming at Q25, MiXCR clonotype calling, in-frame beta chains only. CDR3 protein sequences are deduplicated, and each keeps its most common genes and DNA. The sample data list 500,000 to 550,000 distinct CDR3 sequences, and about 20% of these were observed just once. The ten largest make up about 0.91% of the sample. This sample was shared with a second study, whose subject was T cells expressing NK-cell markers.

Sequenced input: CD4+ T cells sorted from blood. These receptors came from a woman aged 18-29 years in good health.

The table lists this clonotype with a few counts. The V gene is TRBV20-1, the J gene TRBJ2-7, with D uncertain. Trimming removed 5 bases from V and 3 bases from J, with 14 bases in between. This CDR3 is 13 amino acids long. Per the germline V gene, CDR1 is DFQATT and CDR2 is SNEGSKA (reference sequence). CDR3 residues: CSARPSAYYEQYF. The CDR3 DNA follows: TGCAGTGCTCGCCCCTCGGCCTACTACGAGCAGTACTTC.

This chain joins TRBV6-2 or TRBV6-3 and TRBJ1-2; D gene uncertain. Germline V CDR1 and CDR2: MNHEY, SVGEGT. The V and J ends lost 4 bases and 8 bases respectively, with 11 bases between them. This CDR3 spans 12 amino acids. CDR3 nucleotides: TGTGCCAGCAGTTTATCGATCGGAGGCTACACCTTC. It translates to CASSLSIGGYTF.

The CDR3 bases are TGCAGTGCTCCTTACTACGAGCAGTACTTC. It translates to CSAPYYEQYF. V gene TRBV20-1 combines with J gene TRBJ2-7; D not certain. The length of the CDR3 is 10 residues. Germline CDR1 reads DFQATT; CDR2 reads SNEGSKA (reference sequence). V lost 5 bases and J lost 3, with 5 bases in between.

The V gene is TRBV7-8, the J gene TRBJ2-5; D remains unclear. The CDR3 has 13 residues. The V gene lost 4 bases and the J gene lost 6 bases, with 12 bases spanning the gap. The germline CDR1 and CDR2 sequences are SGHVS and FQNEAQ. The DNA of the CDR3 is TGTGCCAGCAGCTCTTCTAGTCTCAAGACCCAGTACTTC. It yields the protein CASSSSSLKTQYF.

This sequence joins TRBV7-9 and TRBJ2-5; 7 nucleotides agree with TRBD2. The CDR3 spans 16 residues. From germline, CDR1 is SEHNR and CDR2 FQNEAQ (reference sequence). V lost 1 base and J lost 1; bases outside the gene matches: 6. The CDR3 nucleotides are TGTGCCAGCAGCTTAGGGCTAGCGGAACTCCAAGAGACCCAGTACTTC. This codes for CASSLGLAELQETQYF.

This clonotype was counted a few times. The V and J genes are TRBV29-1 and TRBJ1-1, with a possible D match to TRBD1 (5 bases). The V end lost 7 bases, the J end lost 5 bases, and 17 bases lay between the germline ends. This CDR3 region has 13 residues. In germline, CDR1 is SQVTM, CDR2 ANQGSEA. CDR3 in amino acids: CSAGLQGGTEAFF. The CDR3 DNA reads as TGCAGCGCTGGGTTGCAGGGAGGAACTGAAGCTTTCTTT.

V is TRBV6-2 or TRBV6-3 and J is TRBJ1-2; 7 nucleotides match TRBD1. The CDR3 extends over 16 amino acids. CDR1 and CDR2 from the germline V gene are MNHEY and SVGEGT. With V trimmed by 8 bases and J by 5 bases, 17 bases remained unmatched. CDR3 residues: CASSQSGTELIYGYTF. The DNA of the CDR3 is TGTGCCAGCTCCCAAAGTGGGACAGAACTTATATATGGCTACACCTTC.

The chain joins TRBV12-3 or TRBV12-4 to TRBJ1-6; D unresolved. Trimming removed 1 base from V and 9 bases from J, with 10 bases in between. The CDR3 spans 14 residues. In DNA, the CDR3 is TGTGCCAGCAGTTTAGGCAGACCCGGTTCACCCCTCCACTTT. This encodes CASSLGRPGSPLHF.

The chain uses TRBV20-1 and TRBJ2-5, with TRBD1 as a possible D gene (5 bases). The ends were cut back, 0 bases at V and 5 bases at J, with 13 bases in the middle. The CDR3 spans 14 residues. CDR1 is DFQATT, CDR2 SNEGSKA, per germline (reference sequence). DNA for the CDR3: TGCAGTGCTAGAGATCAGGGATCGGCGGAGACCCAGTACTTC. It translates to CSARDQGSAETQYF.

CDR3 in amino acids: CASSGAVSAEAFF. Written as DNA, the CDR3 is TGTGCCAGTAGTGGAGCAGTCTCGGCTGAAGCTTTCTTT. The chain joins TRBV19 to TRBJ1-1; no reliable D call. V lost 5 bases to trimming and J lost 6 bases, with 13 bases between them. CDR3 length: 13 amino acids. Germline CDR1 reads LNHDA; CDR2 reads SQIVND (reference sequence).

This clonotype was observed a handful of times. V gene TRBV5-1 combines with J gene TRBJ2-1, with 8 bases matching TRBD1. The germline V gene encodes CDR1 SGHRS and CDR2 YFSETQ. The CDR3 has 19 amino acids. V shed 3 bases and J 0 bases; nucleotides not matched to a gene: 14. CDR3 protein: CASSSIRDRLSRSYNEQFF. CDR3 DNA sequence: TGCGCCAGCAGCTCAATCCGGGACAGGCTTTCACGCTCCTACAATGAGCAGTTCTTC.

Ten or more counts support this clonotype. The chain employs TRBV4-3 and TRBJ2-6; D unresolved. Trimming cost V 4 bases and J 0 bases, with 4 bases left between them. Per germline, CDR1 LGHNA and CDR2 YSLEER. CDR3 length: 14 amino acids. CDR3 nucleotide sequence: TGCGCCAGCAGCCTCGTCTCTGGGGCCAACGTCCTGACTTTC. Its protein product is CASSLVSGANVLTF.

This clonotype occurred a few times. The chain recombines TRBV18 with TRBJ1-5; 9 bases line up with TRBD1. The CDR3 is made up of 14 amino acids. Germline V gene lookup returns CDR1 KGHSH and CDR2 LQKENI. V lost 4 bases and J lost 6; bases outside the gene matches: 4. The chain's CDR3 is CASSRQGDFQPQHF. The CDR3 DNA sequence: TGTGCCAGCTCACGACAGGGGGATTTTCAGCCCCAGCATTTT. Full variable domain (remainder filled in from reference TRBV18 and TRBJ1-5): NAGVMQNPRHLVRRRGQEARLRCSPMKGHSHVYWYRQLPEEGLKFMVYLQKENIIDESGMPKERFSAEFPKEGPSILRIQQVVRGDSAAYFCASSRQGDFQPQHFGDGTRLSIL.

The chain joins TRBV6-6 to TRBJ2-2; unclear D gene. Trimming pared 2 bases from V and 8 bases from J, leaving 9 bases between. Germline V lookup: CDR1 MNHNY, CDR2 SVGAGI (reference sequence). This CDR3 region has 13 residues. The CDR3, as DNA: TGTGCCAGCAGTTACAAGAGTCCGGGGGAGCTGTTTTTT. Its protein product is CASSYKSPGELFF.